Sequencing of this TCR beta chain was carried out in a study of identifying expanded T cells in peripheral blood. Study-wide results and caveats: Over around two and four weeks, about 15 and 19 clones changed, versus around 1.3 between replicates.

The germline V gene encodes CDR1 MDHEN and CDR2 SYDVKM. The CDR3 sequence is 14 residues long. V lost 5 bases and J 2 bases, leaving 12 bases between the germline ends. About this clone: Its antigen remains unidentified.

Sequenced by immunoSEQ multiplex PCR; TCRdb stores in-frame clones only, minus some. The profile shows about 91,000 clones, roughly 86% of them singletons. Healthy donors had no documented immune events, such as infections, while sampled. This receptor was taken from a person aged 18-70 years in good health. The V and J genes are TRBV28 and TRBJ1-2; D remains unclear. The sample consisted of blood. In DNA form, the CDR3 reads TGTGCCAGCAGTCCAGTCAACGGGAACTATGGCTACACCTTC. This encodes CASSPVNGNYGYTF.